A selection of T cell receptor beta chains follows, all from one sample in a study of T cells in Graves' hyperthyroidism and ophthalmopathy. TCRdb called the multiplex PCR reads again in MiXCR, with one record for every CDR3 protein. The sample gives 35,000 to 45,000 distinct CDR3 sequences, around 50% of which show up once; 15% to 20% is in the top ten. The sequenced sample consisted of blood. The receptors come from a man in his forties with Graves' ophthalmopathy. Both conserved end residues are part of each CDR3. A D gene is named only where the DNA matches it firmly. Clone size appears in some rows only: once, few, many, or a class for an expanded clone.

D gene	clone size	V gene	J gene	CDR3 protein	CDR3 DNA
TRBD2	many	TRBV3-1	TRBJ2-7	CASSHGRSSYEQYF	TGTGCCAGCAGCCACGGGAGGAGCTCCTACGAGCAGTACTTC
.	many	TRBV19	TRBJ1-1	CASSNRLTEAFF	TGTGCCAGTAGTAATAGGCTCACTGAAGCTTTCTTT
.	.	TRBV7-2	TRBJ2-1	CASSLTNAGHSYNEQFF	TGTGCCAGCAGCCTAACAAACGCGGGCCACTCCTACAATGAGCAGTTCTTC
.	many	TRBV20-1	TRBJ2-3	CSARGETSTDTQYF	TGCAGTGCTCGCGGGGAAACCAGCACAGATACGCAGTATTTT
TRBD1	many	TRBV11-3	TRBJ2-1	CASSSRQGQYNEQFF	TGTGCCAGCAGCTCCCGACAGGGACAGTACAATGAGCAGTTCTTC
.	few	TRBV28	TRBJ2-4	CASSMDPTQNIQYF	TGTGCCAGCAGCATGGACCCCACCCAAAACATTCAGTACTTC
TRBD2	.	TRBV6-5	TRBJ2-3	CASSSIVAGNTDTQYF	TGTGCCAGCAGTTCCATCGTAGCGGGGAACACAGATACGCAGTATTTT
TRBD2	many	TRBV7-2	TRBJ2-1	CASSLAYGTSGEQFF	TGTGCCAGCAGCTTAGCTTACGGGACTAGCGGTGAGCAGTTCTTC
TRBD1	many	TRBV27	TRBJ1-1	CASSGYRGNTEAFF	TGTGCCAGCAGTGGATACAGGGGGAACACTGAAGCTTTCTTT
.	many	TRBV20-1	TRBJ2-7	CSAPQGGGGSYEQYF	TGCAGTGCTCCCCAAGGGGGAGGGGGCTCTTACGAGCAGTACTTC
.	once	TRBV20-1	TRBJ2-3	CSASLGGDTQYF	TGCAGTGCGAGTTTAGGAGGGGATACGCAGTATTTT
.	many	TRBV6-4	TRBJ1-6	CASSPGGLNSPLHF	TGTGCCAGCAGTCCGGGGGGTCTTAATTCACCCCTCCACTTT
.	.	TRBV2	TRBJ1-5	CASRSGTTYPETQHF	TGTGCCAGCAGGTCCGGGACTACCTATCCCGAGACCCAGCATTTT
.	many	TRBV5-4	TRBJ2-1	CASSLSASVNNEQFF	TGTGCCAGCAGCTTGTCGGCTAGCGTTAACAATGAGCAGTTCTTC
.	.	TRBV20-1	TRBJ2-5	CSARGGGKGTQYF	TGCAGTGCTAGGGGGGGAGGAAAAGGGACCCAGTACTTC
.	.	TRBV5-1	TRBJ2-5	CASSFGARGETQYF	TGCGCCAGCAGCTTCGGGGCTAGGGGGGAGACCCAGTACTTC